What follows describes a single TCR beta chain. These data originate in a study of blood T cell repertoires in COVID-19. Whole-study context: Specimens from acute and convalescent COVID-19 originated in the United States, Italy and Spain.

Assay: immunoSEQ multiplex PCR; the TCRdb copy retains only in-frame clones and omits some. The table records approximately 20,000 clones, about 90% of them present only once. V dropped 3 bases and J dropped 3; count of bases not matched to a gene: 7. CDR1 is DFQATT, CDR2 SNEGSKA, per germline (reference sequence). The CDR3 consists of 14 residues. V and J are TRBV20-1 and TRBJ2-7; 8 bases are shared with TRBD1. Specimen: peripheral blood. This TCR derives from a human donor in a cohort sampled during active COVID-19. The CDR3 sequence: CSASGRTGNYEQYF. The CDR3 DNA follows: TGCAGTGCTAGTGGGCGGACAGGGAACTACGAGCAGTACTTC.